This T cell receptor (beta chain) originates from a study of blood T cell repertoires in COVID-19. Study-wide context: Acute and convalescent COVID-19 specimens originated in the United States, Italy and Spain.

Per the study methods: Quantification of nucleated cells was approximated via reference gene primer amplification. Repertoires were generated with immunoSEQ multiplex PCR, while TCRdb's copy carries only in-frame clones and drops some. Clone size and V and J calls were adopted from that table, with D and trimming inferred from the DNA. In the table there are 75,000 to 100,000 clones, around 80% of which are singletons. The TCR comes from a man between 70 and 80 years old with acute or convalescent COVID-19. Sequenced material: peripheral blood.

The CDR3 is CASSLLGDQPQHF. The CDR3 nucleotides read TGTGCCAGCAGCTTGTTGGGAGATCAGCCCCAGCATTTT. This chain joins TRBV5-5 and TRBJ1-5; D ambiguous. Deletions cut 1 base from V and 5 bases from J, with 7 bases between. This CDR3 contains 13 residues. Germline V gene sequence: CDR1 SGHKS, CDR2 YYEKEE (reference sequence).